This TCR beta chain was sequenced for a study of vaccination and CD4 T cells after COVID-19. This clonotype has a handful of counts. The target antigen is unknown. This CDR3 comprises 18 residues. CDR1 is MGHDK, CDR2 SYGVNS, per germline. V lost 7 bases to trimming and J lost 8 bases; unmatched junction nucleotides: 24. Sequence data for DNA of cultured CD4+ T cells were generated by the Oncomine TCR Beta short-read assay. TCRdb itself ran the PCR reads through MiXCR, one entry per CDR3 protein. The table has fewer than 13,000 distinct CDR3 sequences, around three fifths seen once. Sample treatment: approximately 11-day PBMC culture with coronavirus spike peptide pools or control peptides (ViraFEST assay).

The V gene is TRBV25-1, the J gene TRBJ1-2, with TRBD1 matching over 8 bases. The TCR sequence derives from a human donor who had recovered from COVID-19. The source material was CD4+ T cells from blood, cultured in vitro. The CDR3 spells CASTAPPARTGIIGGYTF. CDR3 bases: TGTGCCAGCACCGCCCCTCCAGCTAGGACAGGGATAATAGGGGGCTACACCTTC.